Below are 25 T cell receptor beta chains sequenced from a single sample in a study of blood T cell repertoires in COVID-19. Clones were sequenced by immunoSEQ multiplex PCR, and TCRdb holds only the in-frame ones, with some missing. The sample consists of a few hundred thousand clones, roughly 84% of them appearing once. The specimen was PBMCs or T cells enriched from blood (not recorded which). The receptors shown here come from a woman between 40 and 55 years old who had recovered from COVID-19.

This chain connects TRBV27 to TRBJ2-7; 8 bases align to TRBD1. The junction had 7 bases not matched to a gene; V was cut back by 5 bases and J by 1 base. The CDR3 is 15 amino acids. Germline loops: CDR1 MNHEY, CDR2 SMNVEV (reference sequence). CDR3 bases: TGTGCCAGCAGTCCACGACAGGGGCCATCCTACGAGCAGTACTTC. This gives the protein CASSPRQGPSYEQYF.

The chain has TRBV7-9 and TRBJ1-2, with 9 positions matching TRBD1. The CDR3 extends over 15 amino acids. The germline gives CDR1 SEHNR, CDR2 FQNEAQ (reference sequence). The V gene end was trimmed by 2 bases and the J gene end by 6 bases; junction bases not matched to a gene: 7. The CDR3 region has the DNA TGTGCCAGCAGCTTACCGGGACAGGGACGCCATGGCTACACCTTC. Translated, it gives CASSLPGQGRHGYTF.

This chain connects TRBV4-3 to TRBJ2-2; D might be TRBD2 (6 bases). The CDR3 is 18 amino acids. Trimming took off 2 bases at V and 5 bases at J, with 21 bases between the two ends. Germline V gene sequence: CDR1 LGHNA, CDR2 YSLEER. As DNA, the CDR3 is TGCGCCAGCAGCCAAAGAAATAGGGCTAGCGTTCGAACCGGGGAGCTGTTTTTT. Encoded protein: CASSQRNRASVRTGELFF.

The V call is TRBV28, the J call TRBJ1-1; a possible D gene is TRBD1 (5 bases). Germline V gives CDR1 MDHEN, CDR2 SYDVKM. This CDR3 region has 13 residues. Trimming took off 2 bases at V and 5 bases at J, with 9 bases between the two ends. Here the CDR3 DNA reads TGTGCCAGCAGTTTAGGGGGGAGGACTGAAGCTTTCTTT. This translates into CASSLGGRTEAFF.

This chain connects TRBV19 to TRBJ2-2, with 8 bases lining up with TRBD1. In germline, CDR1 is LNHDA, CDR2 SQIVND (reference sequence). V lost 8 bases and J lost 4; bases outside the gene matches: 9. CDR3 length equals 15 residues. Here the CDR3 DNA reads TGTGCCAGTTTTGCGCTCAGGGGGCTCACCGGGGAGCTGTTTTTT. Protein sequence: CASFALRGLTGELFF.

This sequence joins TRBV7-9 and TRBJ1-2; possible D gene TRBD1, 5 bases. The CDR3 contains 14 residues. From germline, CDR1 is SEHNR and CDR2 FQNEAQ (reference sequence). The V gene lost 2 bases and the J gene lost 6 bases, with 13 bases spanning the gap. For the CDR3, the DNA is TGTGCCAGCAGCTTAATGCAGCGGGGGGATGGCTACACCTTC. Protein: CASSLMQRGDGYTF.

The chain carries TRBV7-8 and TRBJ1-1; 7 bases are a match to TRBD1. The CDR3 is 16 residues long. Trimming at V came to 0 bases and at J to 6 bases, leaving 10 bases not matched to a gene. Germline CDR1 and CDR2: SGHVS and FQNEAQ. CDR3 loop: CASSLAKGGAGAEAFF. CDR3 bases: TGTGCCAGCAGCTTAGCGAAAGGGGGCGCTGGCGCTGAAGCTTTCTTT.

This chain joins TRBV29-1 and TRBJ2-2; TRBD1 might be the D (5 bases). CDR1 and CDR2 (germline): SQVTM, ANQGSEA. V lost 3 bases to trimming and J lost 8 bases, with 10 bases between them. The CDR3 is made up of 12 amino acids. In nucleotides, the CDR3 is TGCAGCGTTGATGGTGGGGCGGGGGAGCTGTTTTTT. It yields the protein CSVDGGAGELFF.

This clone was seen only a few times. The chain couples TRBV7-2 to TRBJ2-5; TRBD2 agrees at 10 bases. Germline V lookup: CDR1 SGHTA, CDR2 FQGNSA. This CDR3 is built from 18 residues. V lost 1 base to trimming and J lost 1 base; unmatched junction nucleotides: 9. CDR3 protein: CASSLGLAGDPPQETQYF. CDR3 coding DNA: TGTGCCAGCAGCTTAGGGCTAGCGGGAGACCCTCCCCAAGAGACCCAGTACTTC.

V and J are TRBV21-1 and TRBJ1-2. TRBV21-1 is a known pseudogene. This CDR3 is 13 amino acids long. The CDR3 here is CASSKARSYGYTF. Written as DNA, the CDR3 is TGTGCCAGCAGCAAAGCGCGGAGTTATGGCTACACCTTC.

The chain employs TRBV12-3 or TRBV12-4 and TRBJ1-1; D ambiguous. V lost 3 bases to trimming and J lost 0 bases, with 2 bases between them. CDR3 length: 12 residues. This CDR3 is CASSFVNTEAFF. DNA for the CDR3: TGTGCCAGCAGTTTCGTGAACACTGAAGCTTTCTTT.

The rearrangement joins TRBV7-2 to TRBJ1-6; 8 bases match TRBD1. Germline CDR1 and CDR2: SGHTA and FQGNSA. The CDR3 totals 15 residues. V shed 5 bases, J shed 13 bases, and the junction held 13 bases outside the gene matches. CDR3 DNA: TGTGCCAGCAGCGCTAGGGGGACAGGCGACTTCCCCCTCCACTTT. Protein product: CASSARGTGDFPLHF.

V and J are TRBV6-5 and TRBJ2-7; 10 nucleotides agree with TRBD1. The germline V gene encodes CDR1 MNHEY and CDR2 SVGAGI. V lost 1 base, J lost 7 bases, and 1 base stayed unmatched. The CDR3 is 13 amino acids. The CDR3 loop is CASSYWDRGEQYF. CDR3 nucleotide sequence: TGTGCCAGCAGTTACTGGGACAGGGGTGAGCAGTACTTC.

The gene calls are TRBV27 and TRBJ2-7; 13 bases fit TRBD2. The germline gives CDR1 MNHEY, CDR2 SMNVEV (reference sequence). V lost 6 bases to trimming and J lost 6 bases; unmatched junction nucleotides: 5. The CDR3 runs 14 residues. CDR3 in amino acids: CASSRGTSGTEQYF. CDR3 DNA sequence: TGTGCCAGCAGCCGCGGGACTAGCGGGACCGAGCAGTACTTC.

The chain uses TRBV3-1 (or the pseudogene TRBV3-2) and TRBJ2-7; TRBD1 is a possible D gene (6 bases). V shed 4 bases and J shed 6 bases, with 10 bases lying between them. Germline V CDR1 and CDR2: LGHDT, YNNKEL (reference sequence). This CDR3 spans 12 amino acids. CDR3 in DNA: TGTGCCAGCAGCCTGGAGACAGGCGAGCAGTACTTC. This encodes CASSLETGEQYF.

This chain joins TRBV15 and TRBJ2-1; 9 nucleotides align to TRBD1. V was clipped by 5 bases and J by 1 base; unmatched bases: 3. Germline values: CDR1 LNHNV, CDR2 YYDKDF (reference sequence). The CDR3 length is 15 residues. DNA of the CDR3: TGTGCCACCAGCCCGGACAGGGGTTCCTACAATGAGCAGTTCTTC. Residues: CATSPDRGSYNEQFF.

This clone was detected only once. The chain employs TRBV11-3 and TRBJ2-1, with D possibly being TRBD2 (5 bases). The CDR3 sequence is 13 residues long. The V gene lost 1 base and the J gene lost 4 bases, with 5 bases spanning the gap. In germline, CDR1 is SGHNT, CDR2 YENEEA. The CDR3 here is CASSLGLYNEQFF. Written as DNA, the CDR3 is TGTGCCAGCAGCTTAGGACTATACAATGAGCAGTTCTTC.

This chain links TRBV7-9 with TRBJ1-2; 7 bases map to TRBD1. Germline CDR1 reads SEHNR; CDR2 reads FQNEAQ (reference sequence). The CDR3 consists of 14 residues. V trimming: 5 bases; J trimming: 4 bases; junction bases outside the gene matches: 7. The CDR3 DNA sequence: TGTGCCAGCAGCCCCGGGACAGAGTCCTATGGCTACACCTTC. Amino acid sequence: CASSPGTESYGYTF.

V is TRBV1 and J is TRBJ1-2; TRBD1, as called in the table, went unchecked against the DNA. TRBV1 is noted as a pseudogene. The CDR3 sequence is 16 residues long. The CDR3 sequence is CTSSQGQNLVKYGYTF. The CDR3 DNA is TGCACCAGCAGCCAAGGCCAGAATCTTGTGAAGTATGGCTACACCTTC.

The chain combines TRBV28 with TRBJ2-7; 8 bases match TRBD1. This CDR3 spans 15 amino acids. CDR1 MDHEN and CDR2 SYDVKM come from the germline V gene. V dropped 5 bases and J dropped 2; count of bases not matched to a gene: 8. The CDR3 here is CASSPGTGATYEQYF. The DNA of the CDR3 is TGTGCCAGCAGTCCCGGGACAGGTGCCACCTACGAGCAGTACTTC.

Of note for this clone: The same CDR3 also results from other DNA sequences found in this sample. The V gene is TRBV3-1 (or the pseudogene TRBV3-2), the J gene TRBJ2-7, with D tentatively TRBD1 (6 bases). CDR3 length: 13 residues. The germline V and J ends were trimmed by 1 base and 3 bases, with 7 bases remaining between them. Germline V lookup: CDR1 LGHDT, CDR2 YNNKEL (reference sequence). The CDR3 DNA is TGTGCCAGCAGCCAAGGAGGGGGCTACGAGCAGTACTTC. Encoded protein: CASSQGGGYEQYF.

About this clone itself: At the DNA level, this CDR3 is encoded by other sequences in the same sample as well. The chain has TRBV7-9 and TRBJ2-3; D gene uncertain. With 1 base removed from V and 0 bases from J, the gap between germline ends came to 5 bases. Germline CDR1 SEHNR, CDR2 FQNEAQ (reference sequence). CDR3 size: 14 residues. CDR3 in amino acids: CASSLGLSTDTQYF. CDR3 in DNA: TGTGCCAGCAGCTTAGGGCTTAGCACAGATACGCAGTATTTT.

This clone has a single count. The V call is TRBV30, the J call TRBJ1-1; D may be TRBD1 (6 bases). The CDR3 consists of 17 residues. The ends were cut back, 1 base at V and 5 bases at J, with 23 bases in the middle. CDR1 and CDR2 (germline): GTSNPN, SVGIG (reference sequence). The CDR3 DNA reads TGTGCCTGGAGTGCTACCTATCCGGGACAAGGAATTACTGAAGCTTTCTTT. Its translation: CAWSATYPGQGITEAFF. Looking up the rest from reference TRBV30 and TRBJ1-1 gives the full variable domain: SQTIHQWPATLVQPVGSPLSLECTVEGTSNPNLYWYRQAAGRGLQLLFYSVGIGQISSEVPQNLSASRPQDRQFILSSKKLLLSDSGFYLCAWSATYPGQGITEAFFGQGTRLTVV.

This clone was recorded a few times. V and J are TRBV5-1 and TRBJ2-1, with D perhaps TRBD1 (6 bases). This CDR3 has 16 residues. Germline values: CDR1 SGHRS, CDR2 YFSETQ. The V end lost 4 bases, the J end lost 4 bases, and 18 bases lay between the germline ends. The CDR3 here is CASSPRGGQAYNEQFF. The CDR3 DNA reads as TGCGCCAGCAGCCCCCGAGGGGGACAAGCATACAATGAGCAGTTCTTC. Full variable domain (missing parts from reference TRBV5-1 and TRBJ2-1): KAGVTQTPRYLIKTRGQQVTLSCSPISGHRSVSWYQQTPGQGLQFLFEYFSETQRNKGNFPGRFSGRQFSNSRSEMNVSTLELGDSALYLCASSPRGGQAYNEQFFGPGTRLTVL.

V and J are TRBV13 and TRBJ1-4; D not resolved. There are 15 residues in the CDR3. Germline V CDR1 and CDR2: PRHDT, FYEKMQ (reference sequence). V gave up 2 bases and J gave up 0 bases, with 7 bases separating them. DNA for the CDR3: TGTGCCAGCAGCTTATCAGGTGCAACTAATGAAAAACTGTTTTTT. This codes for CASSLSGATNEKLFF.